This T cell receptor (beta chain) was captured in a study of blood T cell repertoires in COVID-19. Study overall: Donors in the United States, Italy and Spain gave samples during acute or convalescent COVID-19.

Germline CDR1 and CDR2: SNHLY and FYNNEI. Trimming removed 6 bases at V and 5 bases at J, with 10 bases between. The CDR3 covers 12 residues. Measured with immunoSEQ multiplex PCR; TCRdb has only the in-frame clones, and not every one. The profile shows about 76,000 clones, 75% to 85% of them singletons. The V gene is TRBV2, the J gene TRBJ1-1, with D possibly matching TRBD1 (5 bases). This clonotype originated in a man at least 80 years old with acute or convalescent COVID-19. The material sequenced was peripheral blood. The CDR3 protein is CASSLGVTEAFF. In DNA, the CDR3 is TGTGCCAGCAGCCTAGGGGTAACTGAAGCTTTCTTT.